The 20 T cell receptor beta chains below come from one sample, sequenced in a study of blood T cells in healthy people across ages. Primed by a sample-barcoded 5' primer and a J-beta primer mix, a second PCR proceeded for about 6 to 11 cycles. From the 5' RACE reads, TCRdb called clonotypes with MiXCR, one entry per CDR3 protein. Of under 2 million distinct CDR3 sequences listed, roughly 30% are singletons. What was sequenced was blood. These receptors were obtained from a woman aged 25 to 39 in good health.

This clonotype was observed a handful of times. The chain is built from TRBV7-9 and TRBJ2-3; possibly TRBD2 for D (6 bases). This CDR3 contains 16 residues. The V gene lost 3 bases and the J gene lost 5 bases, with 18 bases spanning the gap. The germline CDR1 and CDR2 sequences are SEHNR and FQNEAQ (reference sequence). CDR3 DNA sequence: TGTGCCAGCAGCTTTGGTAGTAGGCCGCGGGGAGATACGCAGTATTTT. This encodes CASSFGSRPRGDTQYF.

The chain recombines TRBV30 with TRBJ2-2; 8 bases line up with TRBD1. V gave up 2 bases and J gave up 0 bases; unmatched junction bases: 11. The CDR3 loop spans 18 amino acids. Germline V gene lookup returns CDR1 GTSNPN and CDR2 SVGIG (reference sequence). DNA of the CDR3: TGTGCCTGGAGTAGGGGTCAGGGGGCGCGGGCGAACACCGGGGAGCTGTTTTTT. Its protein is CAWSRGQGARANTGELFF.

This chain links TRBV18 with TRBJ2-6, with no clear D. The CDR3 spans 15 residues. The germline V and J ends were trimmed by 3 bases and 0 bases, with 6 bases remaining between them. Germline V gene data show CDR1 as KGHSH and CDR2 as LQKENI. CDR3 sequence (DNA): TGTGCCAGCTCACCTCTTAACTCTGGGGCCAACGTCCTGACTTTC. Its protein is CASSPLNSGANVLTF.

This clonotype was recorded a few times. The chain links TRBV29-1 to TRBJ2-1; no clear D gene. Trimming removed 5 bases at V and 8 bases at J, with 13 bases between. This CDR3 comprises 12 residues. Germline CDR1 is SQVTM and CDR2 is ANQGSEA. The CDR3: CSVRTVGDEQFF. DNA for the CDR3: TGCAGCGTTCGGACCGTAGGCGATGAGCAGTTCTTC.

In this sample, this clonotype turned up a few times. This chain connects TRBV20-1 to TRBJ2-1; TRBD2 aligns across 10 bases. The CDR3 has 17 residues. The trim removed 0 bases at V and 2 bases at J, leaving 7 bases unmatched. CDR1 and CDR2 from the germline V gene are DFQATT and SNEGSKA (reference sequence). The CDR3 loop is CSARDASGRDPYNEQFF. The CDR3 coding sequence is TGCAGTGCTAGAGACGCTAGCGGGAGAGATCCCTACAATGAGCAGTTCTTC.

This clonotype was counted a few times. The chain links TRBV7-9 to TRBJ2-7; 7 nucleotides match TRBD1. The CDR3 is made up of 13 amino acids. The V gene's germline CDR1 is SEHNR and CDR2 FQNEAQ (reference sequence). The junction had 8 bases not matched to a gene; V was cut back by 7 bases and J by 5 bases. Written as DNA, the CDR3 is TGTGCCAGCAACCCTACAGGGGCGAACGAGCAGTACTTC. This gives the protein CASNPTGANEQYF.

The chain joins TRBV7-2 to TRBJ2-5; D is undetermined. The J call may be faulty, since TRBJ2-7 better matches the DNA end. The V gene's germline CDR1 is SGHTA and CDR2 FQGNSA. The CDR3 covers 13 residues. CDR3 sequence (DNA): TGTGCCAGCAGCTTAGTCACAGCGTACGAGCAGTACTTC. Residues: CASSLVTAYEQYF.

This sequence joins TRBV28 and TRBJ2-3; D is ambiguous. V lost 5 bases and J lost 4, with 16 bases in between. Per germline, CDR1 MDHEN and CDR2 SYDVKM. The CDR3 has 15 amino acids. CDR3 protein: CASSPQRSWPDTQYF. The CDR3 bases are TGTGCCAGCAGTCCCCAGAGGAGCTGGCCAGATACGCAGTATTTT.

The chain carries TRBV7-9 and TRBJ2-1, with TRBD2 matching over 8 bases. V shed 1 base, J shed 9 bases, and the junction held 11 bases outside the gene matches. This CDR3 comprises 16 residues. Germline lookup yields CDR1 SEHNR and CDR2 FQNEAQ (reference sequence). CDR3 sequence (DNA): TGTGCCAGCAGCTTAGAGCGGCTGCGGGGGGTTGGTGAGCAGTTCTTC. Its translation is CASSLERLRGVGEQFF.

This clonotype was observed a single time. The chain uses TRBV4-2 and TRBJ1-1; no clear D gene. This CDR3 region has 13 residues. Germline CDR1 LGHNA, CDR2 YNFKEQ. V was pared by 3 bases and J by 7 bases, with 12 bases between. The CDR3 DNA follows: TGTGCCAGCAGCCAGGGCCAGCGGTTTGAAGCTTTCTTT. Protein sequence: CASSQGQRFEAFF.

This clonotype was seen many times. This rearrangement joins TRBV20-1 to TRBJ1-5; 10 positions agree with TRBD1. The germline V gene has CDR1 DFQATT and CDR2 SNEGSKA (reference sequence). J lost 1 base, V lost 1 base, and 7 bases had no gene match. The CDR3 spans 17 residues. CDR3: CSARAIGQGGSNQPQHF. CDR3 in DNA: TGCAGTGCTAGAGCTATTGGACAGGGGGGGAGCAATCAGCCCCAGCATTTT.

This clonotype was recorded a few times. V is TRBV5-6 and J is TRBJ2-1; 10 bases are shared with TRBD2. The CDR3 has 16 amino acids. In germline, CDR1 is SGHDT, CDR2 YYEEEE. Losses at the gene ends were 1 base for V and 7 bases for J; bases not matched to a gene: 8. Here the CDR3 reads CASSLRSPSGRNEQFF. As DNA, the CDR3 is TGTGCCAGCAGCTTGCGTTCCCCTAGCGGGAGAAATGAGCAGTTCTTC.

The rearrangement links TRBV27 to TRBJ2-7; D remains unclear. Trimming left V 2 bases short and J 6 bases short, with 17 bases between. The germline V gene encodes CDR1 MNHEY and CDR2 SMNVEV (reference sequence). The CDR3 runs 15 residues. The CDR3 bases are TGTGCCAGCAGTTTAGCCTCCCGAGGTCTTGGCGAGCAGTACTTC. It specifies CASSLASRGLGEQYF.

In its sample, this clonotype was seen a few times. The DNA for the CDR3 is TGTGCCAGCAGCCAGGCTATAGGCGAGCAGTATTTT. Amino acid sequence: CASSQAIGEQYF. V usage is TRBV5-4 and J usage is TRBJ2-3; D is unclear. Deletions cut 4 bases from V and 11 bases from J, with 14 bases between. CDR1 and CDR2 (germline): SGHNT, YYREEE (reference sequence). The CDR3 covers 12 residues.

J is TRBJ1-1 and V is TRBV11-2, with D hard to call. The CDR3 totals 15 residues. CDR1 and CDR2 (germline): SGHAT, FQNNGV. V was pared by 2 bases and J by 5 bases, with 15 bases between. CDR3 in amino acids: CASSLMGTRGTEAFF. The CDR3 DNA is TGTGCCAGCAGCTTAATGGGAACGAGAGGAACTGAAGCTTTCTTT.

This clonotype turned up a few times. The chain joins TRBV28 to TRBJ2-7, with no clear D. The J call may be mistaken, given a closer DNA end match to TRBJ2-4. The germline gives CDR1 MDHEN, CDR2 SYDVKM. The CDR3 contains 15 residues. The CDR3 DNA reads as TGTGCCAGCAGTTTCCGTACAATATCCAAAAACATTCAGTACTTC. Its protein is CASSFRTISKNIQYF.

As regards this clonotype: An end of the junction differs from the germline gene, which may be a read error. This chain joins TRBV12-3 or TRBV12-4 and TRBJ2-5; TRBD2 matches at 12 bases. This CDR3 contains 16 residues. The CDR3: CDSSFPSGGAPETQYF. The DNA for the CDR3 is TGTGACAGCAGTTTCCCTAGCGGGGGGGCCCCAGAGACCCAGTACTTC.

The chain employs TRBV28 and TRBJ1-5; D is unresolved. Germline lookup yields CDR1 MDHEN and CDR2 SYDVKM. V dropped 1 base and J dropped 0 bases, with 10 bases sitting between them. The CDR3 extends over 16 amino acids. In DNA, the CDR3 is TGTGCCAGCAGTTTATTCGGCATTAGTAGCAATCAGCCCCAGCATTTT. Amino acid sequence: CASSLFGISSNQPQHF.

The rearrangement uses TRBV24-1 and TRBJ2-1, with 8 bases fitting TRBD2. This CDR3 is 16 amino acids long. CDR1 and CDR2 from the germline V gene are KGHDR and SFDVKD. The V segment lost 1 base and the J segment 3 bases; nucleotides outside the gene matches: 4. This chain's CDR3 is CATSDLGAGDYNEQFF. In DNA form, the CDR3 reads TGTGCCACCAGTGATTTAGGAGCGGGGGACTACAATGAGCAGTTCTTC.

CDR3 protein: CAWSPGTGYYTEAFF. The CDR3 nucleotides are TGTGCCTGGAGCCCCGGGACAGGGTATTACACTGAAGCTTTCTTT. The V gene is TRBV30, the J gene TRBJ1-1, with 9 bases that match TRBD1. The germline CDR1 and CDR2 sequences are GTSNPN and SVGIG (reference sequence). The CDR3 has 15 amino acids. Trimming at V came to 3 bases and at J to 3 bases, leaving 8 bases not matched to a gene.